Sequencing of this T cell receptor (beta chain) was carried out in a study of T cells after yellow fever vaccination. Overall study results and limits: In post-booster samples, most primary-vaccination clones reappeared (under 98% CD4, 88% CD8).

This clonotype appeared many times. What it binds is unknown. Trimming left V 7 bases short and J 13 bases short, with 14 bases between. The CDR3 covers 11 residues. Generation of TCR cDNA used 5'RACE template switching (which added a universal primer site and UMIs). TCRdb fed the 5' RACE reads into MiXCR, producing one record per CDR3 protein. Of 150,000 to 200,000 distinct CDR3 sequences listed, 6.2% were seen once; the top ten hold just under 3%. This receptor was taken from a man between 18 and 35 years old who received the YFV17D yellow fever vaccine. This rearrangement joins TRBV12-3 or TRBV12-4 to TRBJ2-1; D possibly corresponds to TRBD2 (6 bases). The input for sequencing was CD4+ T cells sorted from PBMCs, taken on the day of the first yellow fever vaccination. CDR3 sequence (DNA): TGTGCCAGCACCCGCGGGGTAGGACAGTTCTTC. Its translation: CASTRGVGQFF.